This T cell receptor beta chain came from a study of T cells in Graves' hyperthyroidism and ophthalmopathy. The TCR beta CDR3 regions underwent amplification using RNA transcripts as the source. First-round RT-PCR with HTBI primers amplified the TCR CDR3 region. TCRdb re-called the multiplex PCR reads through MiXCR, storing one row per CDR3 protein. The sample lists about 700,000 distinct CDR3 sequences; about 15% were seen once. This clonotype was detected many times. Its specificity is unknown. Study-wide results and limits: Most thyroid clonotypes expanded above 0.001 appeared in blood too.

CDR1 is SGHTA, CDR2 FQGNSA, per germline. V shed 3 bases and J 6 bases; nucleotides not matched to a gene: 2. The length of the CDR3 is 12 residues. The sequence came from a woman between 18 and 29 years old with Graves' hyperthyroidism. The rearrangement joins TRBV7-2 to TRBJ2-7; 7 nucleotides line up with TRBD2. The sequencing input was blood. CDR3 DNA: TGTGCCAGCAGCTTTGTAGCGGGCGAGCAGTACTTC. Amino acids: CASSFVAGEQYF.